Shown below are 19 T cell receptor beta chains from a single sample sequenced in a study of shared clonotypes between healthy human individuals. Using immunoSEQ multiplex PCR, the repertoire was profiled, and TCRdb retains in-frame clones only, with some absent. The sample shows 2 million to 3 million clones, approximately 93% of them seen only once. The material sequenced was naive CD4+ T cells from PBMCs. The sample's subset: CD45RA+ positively selected. The receptors come from a man between 18 and 29 years old in good health. Some clones in this sample may be carry-over from other donors' samples.

The chain employs TRBV5-1 and TRBJ2-1, with D perhaps TRBD2 (5 bases). The germline V gene has CDR1 SGHRS and CDR2 YFSETQ. Trimming left V 0 bases short and J 8 bases short, with 15 bases between. There are 15 residues in the CDR3. The DNA for the CDR3 is TGCGCCAGCAGCTTGGTTGGCGAGGGCGTTGATGAGCAGTTCTTC. This codes for CASSLVGEGVDEQFF.

This chain links TRBV2 with TRBJ1-1, with a tentative D call TRBD1 (5 bases). CDR3 size: 14 residues. Germline V gene lookup returns CDR1 SNHLY and CDR2 FYNNEI. With 4 bases removed from V and 0 bases from J, the gap between germline ends came to 9 bases. The CDR3 is CASSAQDMNTEAFF. DNA of the CDR3: TGTGCCAGCAGTGCACAGGACATGAACACTGAAGCTTTCTTT.

The genes are TRBV29-1 and TRBJ1-4, with a weak D call TRBD1 (6 bases). Trimming removed 6 bases from V and 0 bases from J, with 11 bases in between. The CDR3 runs to 14 residues. Germline lookup yields CDR1 SQVTM and CDR2 ANQGSEA. Here the CDR3 reads CSVTGHATNEKLFF. The CDR3 bases are TGCAGCGTGACGGGACATGCAACTAATGAAAAACTGTTTTTT. The variable domain in full, with the rest retrieved from reference TRBV29-1 and TRBJ1-4, is SAVISQKPSRDICQRGTSLTIQCQVDSQVTMMFWYRQQPGQSLTLIATANQGSEATYESGFVIDKFPISRPNLTFSTLTVSNMSPEDSSIYLCSVTGHATNEKLFFGSGTQLSVL.

The chain couples TRBV5-1 to TRBJ2-7, with a tentative D call TRBD2 (5 bases). CDR3 size: 14 residues. V was trimmed by 4 bases and J by 2 bases, leaving 13 bases between them. Germline values: CDR1 SGHRS, CDR2 YFSETQ. CDR3 DNA: TGCGCCAGCAGCCCGGGCCGGGGAGCCTACGAGCAGTACTTC. Protein sequence: CASSPGRGAYEQYF.

The chain has TRBV27 and TRBJ1-2; TRBD1 is a possible D gene (5 bases). CDR1 MNHEY and CDR2 SMNVEV come from the germline V gene (reference sequence). V lost 3 bases, J lost 4 bases, and 15 bases lay in between. The CDR3 runs to 15 residues. The CDR3 loop is CASSFRGQWGYGYTF. DNA of the CDR3: TGTGCCAGCAGTTTTAGGGGCCAATGGGGCTATGGCTACACCTTC.

The chain recombines TRBV30 with TRBJ2-5, with TRBD2 matching 7 bases. The J call is doubtful: the DNA matches TRBJ2-7 better. The germline V gene has CDR1 GTSNPN and CDR2 SVGIG (reference sequence). The CDR3 has 14 amino acids. As DNA, the CDR3 is TGTGCCTGGAGTGGGACTAGTCCTCTCTACGAGCAGTACTTC. Amino acid sequence: CAWSGTSPLYEQYF.

The V gene is TRBV7-2, the J gene TRBJ2-3, with D uncertain. Germline V CDR1 and CDR2: SGHTA, FQGNSA. The germline V and J ends were trimmed by 5 bases and 7 bases, with 13 bases remaining between them. This CDR3 has 13 residues. CDR3 sequence: CASSLEPFNTQYF. CDR3 nucleotide sequence: TGTGCCAGCAGCCTCGAGCCGTTTAATACGCAGTATTTT.

The gene calls are TRBV7-3 and TRBJ2-3, with 9 bases lining up with TRBD2. From germline, CDR1 is SGHTA and CDR2 FQGTGA. The CDR3 contains 15 residues. The ends lost 2 bases at V and 7 bases at J; junction bases unmatched: 7. The CDR3 sequence: CASSLEAGGPYTQYF. DNA of the CDR3: TGTGCCAGCAGCTTAGAGGCGGGAGGGCCTTATACGCAGTATTTT.

V usage is TRBV6-6 and J usage is TRBJ2-7; possible D gene TRBD2, 5 bases. The CDR3 sequence is 15 residues long. V was cut by 5 bases and J by 2 bases, with 16 bases left in between. CDR1 is MNHNY, CDR2 SVGAGI, per germline (reference sequence). The CDR3 DNA reads as TGTGCCAGCAGTGCAGCCTCGGGCGGGCCCTACGAGCAGTACTTC. It translates to CASSAASGGPYEQYF.

The V gene is TRBV6-5, the J gene TRBJ1-4, with TRBD1 identical over 9 bases. The V gene end was trimmed by 5 bases and the J gene end by 7 bases; junction bases not matched to a gene: 8. This CDR3 has 15 amino acids. Per germline, CDR1 MNHEY and CDR2 SVGAGI. This CDR3 reads CASSRTGGGGEKLFF. DNA for the CDR3: TGTGCCAGCAGTCGAACAGGGGGCGGTGGTGAAAAACTGTTTTTT.

The J gene is TRBJ2-1, the V gene TRBV28; D is uncertain. Germline CDR1 reads MDHEN; CDR2 reads SYDVKM. The CDR3 sequence is 13 residues long. Trimming took off 3 bases at V and 3 bases at J, with 6 bases between the two ends. The CDR3 sequence: CASSLDYYNEQFF. CDR3 nucleotides: TGTGCCAGCAGTTTGGATTACTACAATGAGCAGTTCTTC.

V gene TRBV5-8 combines with J gene TRBJ1-5; D gene ambiguous. The V end lost 1 base, the J end lost 0 bases, and 14 bases lay between the germline ends. This CDR3 is 17 amino acids long. CDR1 and CDR2 (germline): SGHTS, YDEGEE. The CDR3 region has the DNA TGTGCCAGCAGCTTGTCAGTAATTGGGAGTAGCAATCAGCCCCAGCATTTT. Translating it yields CASSLSVIGSSNQPQHF.

This rearrangement joins TRBV7-2 to TRBJ2-2; 10 nucleotides align to TRBD2. With V trimmed by 0 bases and J by 6 bases, 7 bases remained unmatched. This CDR3 has 17 residues. The germline gives CDR1 SGHTA, CDR2 FQGNSA. The CDR3 nucleotides read TGTGCCAGCAGCTTAGCGTTCTGGCTAGCGGGGGCCGGGGAGCTGTTTTTT. This sequence encodes CASSLAFWLAGAGELFF.

This rearrangement joins TRBV19 to TRBJ2-1; TRBD2 aligns across 14 bases. CDR1 is LNHDA and CDR2 is SQIVND in the germline V gene (reference sequence). Trimming cost V 3 bases and J 9 bases; bases outside gene matches: 4. CDR3 length: 15 amino acids. This chain's CDR3 is CASSMTSGRAAEQFF. The DNA for the CDR3 is TGTGCCAGTAGTATGACTAGCGGGAGGGCCGCTGAGCAGTTCTTC.

The rearrangement links TRBV5-4 to TRBJ2-7, with TRBD2 matching 10 bases. The trim removed 4 bases at V and 2 bases at J, leaving 6 bases unmatched. Germline-derived CDR1 and CDR2 are SGHNT and YYREEE (reference sequence). This CDR3 region has 15 residues. CDR3 nucleotide sequence: TGTGCCAGCAGCCCGAGGACTAGCGGTGCCTACGAGCAGTACTTC. This translates into CASSPRTSGAYEQYF.

The chain uses TRBV28 and TRBJ2-1; D is possibly TRBD1 or TRBD2 (5 bases each). Germline values: CDR1 MDHEN, CDR2 SYDVKM. V was trimmed by 6 bases and J by 8 bases, leaving 17 bases between them. The CDR3 loop spans 14 amino acids. This CDR3 reads CASSRERLGDEQFF. The DNA of the CDR3 is TGTGCCAGCAGCAGAGAAAGACTGGGGGATGAGCAGTTCTTC.

The chain combines TRBV28 with TRBJ2-1, with D possibly matching TRBD1 (5 bases). V was clipped by 2 bases and J by 7 bases, with 9 bases between them. The CDR3 sequence is 13 residues long. Germline V gives CDR1 MDHEN, CDR2 SYDVKM. CDR3 sequence: CASSLLGANEQFF. DNA of the CDR3: TGTGCCAGCAGTTTACTAGGGGCGAATGAGCAGTTCTTC.

V is TRBV18 and J is TRBJ1-1; D is perhaps TRBD1 (6 bases). From germline, CDR1 is KGHSH and CDR2 LQKENI. CDR3 length: 15 amino acids. Trimming shortened V by 0 bases and J by 1 base, and 9 bases separated the two germline ends. The CDR3 sequence: CASSPPGGANTEAFF. The CDR3 nucleotides are TGTGCCAGCTCACCACCTGGGGGCGCGAACACTGAAGCTTTCTTT.

The rearrangement joins TRBV2 to TRBJ2-7, with unresolved D. The ends were cut back, 4 bases at V and 4 bases at J, with 8 bases in the middle. The CDR3 is made up of 12 amino acids. Germline V gene data show CDR1 as SNHLY and CDR2 as FYNNEI. As DNA, the CDR3 is TGTGCCAGCAGTGGAGCGATTTACGAGCAGTACTTC. Protein sequence: CASSGAIYEQYF.